These T cell receptor beta chains were read from a single sample in a study of shared clonotypes between healthy human individuals. Sequencing used immunoSEQ multiplex PCR; TCRdb keeps in-frame clones, though not all of them. The sample carries around 2.1 million clones, roughly 91% recorded once. What was sequenced was naive CD8+ T cells from PBMCs. Receptor source: a man between 18 and 29 years old in good health. Some clones in this sample may be carry-over from other donors' samples. The CDR3 runs from the conserved cysteine through the conserved F or W. D genes are given only for firm matches. The size field is filled for only some rows; it gives once, few, many or a size class.

size	V	length	D	J	CDR3	DNA
.	TRBV4-1	15	TRBD2	TRBJ2-7	CASSQDWGAGNEQYF	TGCGCCAGCAGCCAAGATTGGGGAGCGGGGAACGAGCAGTACTTC
.	TRBV7-8	15	.	TRBJ2-7	CASGGLAGPLGEQYF	TGTGCCAGCGGAGGATTGGCGGGGCCCCTCGGGGAGCAGTACTTC
.	TRBV10-3	15	TRBD1	TRBJ2-7	CAISERPGRGYEQYF	TGTGCCATCAGTGAGAGGCCTGGCAGGGGGTACGAGCAGTACTTC
.	TRBV9	12	TRBD1	TRBJ1-1	CASSAPGGRAFF	TGTGCCAGCAGCGCCCCAGGGGGTCGAGCTTTCTTT
.	TRBV21-1	14	.	TRBJ1-1	CASSKVRGNTEAFF	TGTGCCAGCAGCAAAGTGCGGGGGAACACTGAAGCTTTCTTT
.	TRBV27	13	.	TRBJ2-7	CASSLGVTYEQYF	TGTGCCAGCAGTTTAGGCGTCACCTACGAGCAGTACTTC
.	TRBV27	15	.	TRBJ2-7	CASSPVLRQTYEQYF	TGTGCCAGCAGCCCCGTGTTACGCCAAACCTACGAGCAGTACTTC
once	TRBV6-4	14	.	TRBJ1-5	CASSEAQGWQPQHF	TGTGCCAGCAGTGAAGCACAGGGCTGGCAGCCCCAGCATTTT
.	TRBV15	15	TRBD1	TRBJ2-7	CATSRAWDRDYEQYF	TGTGCCACCAGCAGAGCGTGGGACAGGGACTACGAGCAGTACTTC
.	TRBV11-2	13	.	TRBJ2-1	CASSPRLDNEQFF	TGTGCCAGCAGCCCTCGACTAGACAATGAGCAGTTCTTC
.	TRBV10-1	14	.	TRBJ2-5	CASSESNSEETQYF	TGCGCCAGCAGTGAGTCGAATAGCGAAGAGACCCAGTACTTC
.	TRBV11-3	17	.	TRBJ1-1	CASSPPSGRGLDTEAFF	TGTGCCAGCAGCCCCCCCAGCGGACGGGGGCTCGACACTGAAGCTTTCTTT
.	TRBV19	13	TRBD2	TRBJ2-7	CATRLAGSYEQYF	TGTGCCACCAGACTAGCGGGATCCTACGAGCAGTACTTC
once	TRBV19	12	.	TRBJ2-7	CASSIGGSEQYF	TGTGCCAGTAGTATAGGAGGGAGCGAGCAGTACTTC
.	TRBV27	17	TRBD2	TRBJ2-1	CASSSQLAGGSYNEQFF	TGTGCCAGCAGTTCTCAACTAGCGGGAGGGTCCTACAATGAGCAGTTCTTC
.	TRBV27	14	.	TRBJ2-7	CASSLSSSSYEQYF	TGTGCCAGCAGTTTATCGTCTTCATCCTACGAGCAGTACTTC
.	TRBV28	14	TRBD1	TRBJ1-1	CASSLSRGGTEAFF	TGTGCCAGCAGTTTATCCAGGGGGGGCACTGAAGCTTTCTTT
once	TRBV6-4	15	.	TRBJ2-3	CASSDSQGGTDTQYF	TGTGCCAGCAGTGACTCCCAGGGAGGCACAGATACGCAGTATTTT
.	TRBV9	13	.	TRBJ2-5	CASSARLGETQYF	TGTGCCAGCAGCGCACGACTGGGAGAGACCCAGTACTTC
.	TRBV6-1	15	TRBD1	TRBJ2-5	CASSEAGTAQETQYF	TGTGCCAGCAGTGAAGCCGGGACAGCTCAAGAGACCCAGTACTTC
.	TRBV10-3	12	.	TRBJ1-1	CAIQSSGTEAFF	TGTGCCATCCAGAGTTCTGGGACTGAAGCTTTCTTT
.	TRBV27	15	TRBD2	TRBJ2-1	CASSSEPSGSHEQFF	TGTGCCAGCAGTTCCGAACCTAGCGGGAGTCATGAGCAGTTCTTC
.	TRBV6-5	13	.	TRBJ2-7	CASSTMVGDEQYF	TGTGCCAGCAGTACCATGGTAGGTGACGAGCAGTACTTC
.	TRBV7-2	15	.	TRBJ2-1	CASTSRGGPYNEQFF	TGTGCCAGCACCTCCCGCGGCGGACCATACAATGAGCAGTTCTTC
.	TRBV2	16	TRBD1	TRBJ2-7	CASSEPSTGGFSEQYF	TGTGCCAGCAGTGAACCATCGACAGGGGGCTTTAGCGAGCAGTACTTC
.	TRBV5-1	13	.	TRBJ2-1	CASSSYQRDEQFF	TGCGCCAGCAGCTCTTATCAGAGGGATGAGCAGTTCTTC
.	TRBV2	14	TRBD1	TRBJ2-7	CASSVGDRVYEQYF	TGTGCCAGCAGCGTCGGGGACAGGGTCTACGAGCAGTACTTC
few	TRBV7-9	12	.	TRBJ1-1	CASSSANTEAFF	TGTGCCAGCAGCTCCGCTAACACTGAAGCTTTCTTT
.	TRBV7-8	13	.	TRBJ2-4	CASSSDAKNIQYF	TGTGCCAGCAGCTCGGACGCAAAAAACATTCAGTACTTC
.	TRBV10-1	18	TRBD2	TRBJ2-7	CAISLDRLAGGVGYEQYF	TGCGCCATCTCCCTGGACAGACTAGCGGGAGGGGTGGGCTACGAGCAGTACTTC
.	TRBV29-1	15	.	TRBJ1-2	CSVEEEDTNQYGYTF	TGCAGCGTTGAAGAAGAGGATACAAACCAGTATGGCTACACCTTC
.	TRBV19	15	TRBD1	TRBJ1-5	CASSPQDRENQPQHF	TGTGCCAGTAGTCCCCAGGACAGGGAGAATCAGCCCCAGCATTTT
once	TRBV7-9	19	TRBD2	TRBJ2-3	CASHTGTSASETLTDTQYF	TGTGCCAGCCACACCGGGACTAGCGCCTCCGAGACGCTCACAGATACGCAGTATTTT
.	TRBV7-8	17	TRBD1	TRBJ2-7	CASSLYAPGQTDYEQYF	TGTGCCAGCAGCTTATATGCTCCGGGACAGACTGACTACGAGCAGTACTTC
.	TRBV9	12	.	TRBJ1-2	CASSTQDSSYTF	TGTGCCAGCAGCACCCAGGACTCGTCCTACACCTTC
.	TRBV28	13	.	TRBJ2-7	CASSLSWQREQYF	TGTGCCAGCAGTTTATCGTGGCAGAGAGAGCAGTACTTC
.	TRBV7-6	20	TRBD2	TRBJ2-1	CASSRASWASGSMGRNEQFF	TGTGCCAGCAGCCGCGCTTCTTGGGCTAGCGGGAGCATGGGGCGCAATGAGCAGTTCTTC
.	TRBV15	14	.	TRBJ2-2	CATSERANTGELFF	TGTGCCACCAGTGAGCGGGCCAACACCGGGGAGCTGTTTTTT
.	TRBV2	13	TRBD1	TRBJ2-7	CASDAGTGYEQYF	TGTGCCAGCGATGCGGGGACAGGCTACGAGCAGTACTTC
.	TRBV28	15	TRBD1	TRBJ2-1	CASSSPGQGVGEQFF	TGTGCCAGCAGTTCGCCCGGACAGGGGGTGGGTGAGCAGTTCTTC
few	TRBV11-2	16	.	TRBJ1-1	CASSLWYREGGTEAFF	TGTGCCAGCAGCTTATGGTATCGGGAGGGAGGAACTGAAGCTTTCTTT
.	TRBV4-1	14	.	TRBJ2-7	CASRGLGSSYEQYF	TGCGCCAGCAGAGGCCTGGGCAGCTCCTACGAGCAGTACTTC
.	TRBV27	15	.	TRBJ2-7	CASSSGRMSSYEQYF	TGTGCCAGCAGTTCAGGACGGATGTCCTCCTACGAGCAGTACTTC
.	TRBV7-2	17	.	TRBJ2-2	CASSGTAWEDSTGELFF	TGTGCCAGCAGCGGTACCGCTTGGGAGGATTCCACCGGGGAGCTGTTTTTT
.	TRBV4-3	18	.	TRBJ2-7	CASSQDQVGSEHHYEQYF	TGCGCCAGCAGCCAAGATCAAGTCGGCAGCGAACACCACTACGAGCAGTACTTC
.	TRBV29-1	14	.	TRBJ1-2	CSVVPRQGNYGYTF	TGCAGCGTTGTTCCGCGACAAGGCAACTATGGCTACACCTTC
.	TRBV28	13	.	TRBJ1-5	CASTSLRGQPQHF	TGTGCCAGCACCTCCTTACGGGGTCAGCCCCAGCATTTT
.	TRBV7-9	18	.	TRBJ2-7	CASSLANRQWGGSYEQYF	TGTGCCAGCAGCTTGGCAAATCGACAGTGGGGAGGCAGCTACGAGCAGTACTTC
.	TRBV7-9	14	.	TRBJ2-1	CASRTGGQYNEQFF	TGTGCCAGCAGAACCGGGGGCCAATACAATGAGCAGTTCTTC
once	TRBV18	18	.	TRBJ2-5	CASSLMDPTGAFQETQYF	TGTGCCAGCTCACTCATGGACCCGACGGGGGCCTTCCAAGAGACCCAGTACTTC
.	TRBV11-3	16	TRBD1	TRBJ2-3	CASSPDRGPFPDTQYF	TGTGCCAGCAGCCCGGACAGGGGACCTTTCCCAGATACGCAGTATTTT
.	TRBV27	13	.	TRBJ2-7	CASSFGLTYEQYF	TGTGCCAGCAGTTTCGGTCTAACGTACGAGCAGTACTTC
.	TRBV15	17	.	TRBJ2-4	CATSRPSPVLAKNIQYF	TGTGCCACCAGCAGACCCAGCCCCGTCTTAGCCAAAAACATTCAGTACTTC
.	TRBV28	16	.	TRBJ2-2	CASSLFGRANTGELFF	TGTGCCAGCAGTTTATTTGGCAGAGCGAACACCGGGGAGCTGTTTTTT
.	TRBV19	15	.	TRBJ2-6	CASSNSLSGANVLTF	TGTGCCAGTAGTAACAGCCTCTCTGGGGCCAACGTCCTGACTTTC